This T cell receptor beta chain was documented in a study of cytomegalovirus exposure and HLA in healthy donors. Remarks on this clone: What it binds is not known.

The germline CDR1 and CDR2 sequences are SGDLS and YYNGEE. V lost 4 bases and J lost 4; bases outside the gene matches: 19. The CDR3 has 20 residues. Study-wide findings and caveats: Most sequenced TCRs were rare (though some public TCRs occurred in many donors).

Clones were sequenced by immunoSEQ multiplex PCR, and TCRdb holds only the in-frame ones, with some missing. The table shows approximately 120,000 clones, with approximately 90% occurring only once. This chain uses TRBV9 with TRBJ2-6; TRBD2 matches 8 bases. Sequencing used PBMCs. This receptor was obtained from a woman aged 18 to 35 in good health and CMV-seronegative. The CDR3 sequence is CASSSLPAGVITPGANVLTF. Here the CDR3 DNA reads TGTGCCAGCAGCTCTCTCCCAGCGGGAGTTATCACCCCCGGGGCCAACGTCCTGACTTTC. The full variable domain, rest sourced from reference TRBV9 and TRBJ2-6, is DSGVTQTPKHLITATGQRVTLRCSPRSGDLSVYWYQQSLDQGLQFLIQYYNGEERAKGNILERFSAQQFPDLHSELNLSSLELGDSALYFCASSSLPAGVITPGANVLTFGAGSRLTVL.